This T cell receptor beta chain emerged from a study of T cells after yellow fever vaccination. Points from the study as a whole: Only a small proportion of the clonotypes turned up in both the CD4 and the CD8 compartments, likely arising from convergent recombination.

Germline lookup yields CDR1 DFQATT and CDR2 SNEGSKA (reference sequence). The CDR3 runs 15 residues. Trimming took 4 bases from V and 8 from J, leaving 23 bases between them. 5'RACE template switching generated TCR cDNA, adding a universal primer site and UMIs. TCRdb reprocessed the 5' RACE reads via MiXCR and lists one record per CDR3 protein. The data show some 240,000 distinct CDR3 sequences, with roughly 3.3% seen just once and under 3.5% held by the top ten. As regards this clonotype: Antigen: not known.

The TCR originated in a man aged 18 to 35 who received the YFV17D yellow fever vaccine. The gene calls are TRBV20-1 and TRBJ1-2; TRBD1 might be the D (5 bases). Source: CD4+ T cells sorted from PBMCs, taken 10 days after the yellow fever booster vaccination. CDR3 residues: CSATLNPRGVGGYTF. In DNA, the CDR3 is TGCAGTGCTACCCTAAACCCTCGGGGGGTCGGCGGCTACACCTTC.